One TCR beta chain is described in this entry. These data are taken from a study of blood T cell repertoires in COVID-19. In the original workflow: Reference gene primer amplification gave nucleated cell count estimates. Sequencing was performed with immunoSEQ multiplex PCR; in TCRdb, only in-frame clones are kept and a portion is missing. V and J calls and clone size are given by that table; D and trimming were obtained from the DNA. The repertoire holds about 280,000 clones, with roughly 90% as singletons. The TCR comes from a man younger than 35 with active or convalescent COVID-19. The sequenced material came from peripheral blood.

CDR3 sequence: CASSDRTNSPLHF. CDR3 sequence (DNA): TGTGCCAGCAGCGACAGGACCAATTCACCCCTCCACTTT. The J gene is TRBJ1-6, the V gene TRBV2; a weak D match, TRBD1 (6 bases). The CDR3 consists of 13 residues. The germline gives CDR1 SNHLY, CDR2 FYNNEI. V lost 6 bases and J lost 7, with 10 bases in between.